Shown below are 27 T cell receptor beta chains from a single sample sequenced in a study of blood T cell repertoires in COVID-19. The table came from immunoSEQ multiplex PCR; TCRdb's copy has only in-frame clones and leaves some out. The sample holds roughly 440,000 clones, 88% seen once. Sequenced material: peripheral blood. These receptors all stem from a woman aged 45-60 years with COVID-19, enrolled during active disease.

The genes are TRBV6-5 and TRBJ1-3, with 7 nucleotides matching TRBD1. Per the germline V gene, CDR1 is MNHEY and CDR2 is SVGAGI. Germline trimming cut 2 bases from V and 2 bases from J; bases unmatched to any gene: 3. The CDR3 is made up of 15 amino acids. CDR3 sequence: CASSYDREAGNTIYF. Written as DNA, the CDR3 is TGTGCCAGCAGTTACGACAGGGAAGCTGGAAACACCATATATTTT.

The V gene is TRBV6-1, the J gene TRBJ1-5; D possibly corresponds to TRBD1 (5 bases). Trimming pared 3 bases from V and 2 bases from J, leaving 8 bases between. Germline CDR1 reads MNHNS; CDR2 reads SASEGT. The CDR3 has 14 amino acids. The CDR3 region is CASSDGGGNQPQHF. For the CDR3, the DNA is TGTGCCAGCAGTGATGGAGGGGGCAATCAGCCCCAGCATTTT.

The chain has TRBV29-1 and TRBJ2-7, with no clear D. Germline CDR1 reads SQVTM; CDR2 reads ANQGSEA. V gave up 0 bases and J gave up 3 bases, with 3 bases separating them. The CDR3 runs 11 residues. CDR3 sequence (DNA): TGCAGCGTTGAAGATCTCTACGAGCAGTACTTC. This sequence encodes CSVEDLYEQYF.

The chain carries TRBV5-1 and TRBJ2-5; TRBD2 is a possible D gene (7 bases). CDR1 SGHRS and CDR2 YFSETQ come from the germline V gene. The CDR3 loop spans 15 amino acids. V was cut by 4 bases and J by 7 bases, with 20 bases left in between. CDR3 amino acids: CASSPSGGGPGTQYF. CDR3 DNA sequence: TGCGCCAGCAGCCCCTCTGGGGGGGGGCCCGGGACCCAGTACTTC.

Here the CDR3 DNA reads TGTGCCAGCAGCCCAAGGGGGACACGGTCCTACAATGAGCAGTTCTTC. Its protein is CASSPRGTRSYNEQFF. This sequence joins TRBV13 and TRBJ2-1; the D gene is possibly TRBD1 (6 bases). CDR1 PRHDT and CDR2 FYEKMQ come from the germline V gene (reference sequence). V was shortened by 5 bases and J by 1 base, with 15 bases between the two germline ends. This CDR3 is 16 amino acids long.

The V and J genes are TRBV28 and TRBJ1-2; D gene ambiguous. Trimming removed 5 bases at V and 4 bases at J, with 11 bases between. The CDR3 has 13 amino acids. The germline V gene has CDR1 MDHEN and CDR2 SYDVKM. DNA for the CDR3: TGTGCCAGCAGTCCCCAGCGGATCTATGGCTACACCTTC. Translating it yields CASSPQRIYGYTF.

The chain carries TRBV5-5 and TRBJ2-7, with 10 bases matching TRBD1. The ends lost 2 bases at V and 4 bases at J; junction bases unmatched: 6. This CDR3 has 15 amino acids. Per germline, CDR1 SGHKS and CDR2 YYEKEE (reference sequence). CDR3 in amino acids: CASSFVTGGRYEQYF. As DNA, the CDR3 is TGTGCCAGCAGCTTTGTGACAGGGGGCCGGTACGAGCAGTACTTC.

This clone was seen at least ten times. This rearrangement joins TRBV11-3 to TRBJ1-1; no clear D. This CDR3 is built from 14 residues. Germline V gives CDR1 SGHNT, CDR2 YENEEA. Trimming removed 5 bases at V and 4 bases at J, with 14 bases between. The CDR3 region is CASSPSAGRTEAFF. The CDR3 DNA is TGTGCCAGCAGCCCAAGTGCAGGCCGCACTGAAGCTTTCTTT.

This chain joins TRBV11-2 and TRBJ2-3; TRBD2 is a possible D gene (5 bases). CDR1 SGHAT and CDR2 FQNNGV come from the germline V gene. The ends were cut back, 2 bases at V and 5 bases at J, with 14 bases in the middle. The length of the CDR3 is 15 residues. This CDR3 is CASSLNGLGRDTQYF. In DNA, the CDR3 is TGTGCCAGCAGCTTAAATGGGCTAGGGAGAGATACGCAGTATTTT.

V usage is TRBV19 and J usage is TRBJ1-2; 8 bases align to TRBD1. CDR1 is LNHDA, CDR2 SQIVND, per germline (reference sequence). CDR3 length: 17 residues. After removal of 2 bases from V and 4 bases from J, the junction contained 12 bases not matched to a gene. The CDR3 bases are TGTGCCAGTAGTATAAATGACGGACAGGGTGCTTCCTATGGCTACACCTTC. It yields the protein CASSINDGQGASYGYTF.

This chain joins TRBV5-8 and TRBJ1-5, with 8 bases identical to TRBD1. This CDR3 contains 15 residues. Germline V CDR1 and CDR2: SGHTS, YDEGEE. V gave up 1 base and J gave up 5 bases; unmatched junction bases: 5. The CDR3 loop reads CASSLPYRGDQPQHF. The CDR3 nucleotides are TGTGCCAGCAGCTTGCCGTACAGGGGGGATCAGCCCCAGCATTTT.

CDR3 coding DNA: TGTGCCAGCAGCAGACAGGGGGCGATTAACTATGGCTACACCTTC. It yields the protein CASSRQGAINYGYTF. V is TRBV6-5 and J is TRBJ1-2; 10 bases fit TRBD1. The trim removed 6 bases at V and 1 base at J, leaving 5 bases unmatched. The CDR3 is made up of 15 amino acids. Germline V gene lookup returns CDR1 MNHEY and CDR2 SVGAGI.

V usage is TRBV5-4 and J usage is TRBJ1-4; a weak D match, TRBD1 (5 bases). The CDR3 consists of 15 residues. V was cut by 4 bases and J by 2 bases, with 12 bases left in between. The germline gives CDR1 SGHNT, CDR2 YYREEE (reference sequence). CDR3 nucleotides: TGTGCCAGCAGCCCGGTTGGGGGGACTAATGAAAAACTGTTTTTT. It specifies CASSPVGGTNEKLFF.

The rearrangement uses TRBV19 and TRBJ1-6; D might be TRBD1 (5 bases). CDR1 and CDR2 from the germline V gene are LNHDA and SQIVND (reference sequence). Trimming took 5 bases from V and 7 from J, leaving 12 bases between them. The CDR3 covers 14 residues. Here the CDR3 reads CASSPRGMNSPLHF. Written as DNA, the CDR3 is TGTGCCAGTAGTCCTCGGGGGATGAATTCACCCCTCCACTTT.

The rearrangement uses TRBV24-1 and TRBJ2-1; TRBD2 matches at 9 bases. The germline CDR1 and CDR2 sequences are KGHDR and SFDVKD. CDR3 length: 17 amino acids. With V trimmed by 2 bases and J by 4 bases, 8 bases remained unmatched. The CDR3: CATSDSSLSGGYNEQFF. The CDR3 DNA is TGTGCCACCAGTGATTCGTCCCTGAGCGGGGGGTACAATGAGCAGTTCTTC.

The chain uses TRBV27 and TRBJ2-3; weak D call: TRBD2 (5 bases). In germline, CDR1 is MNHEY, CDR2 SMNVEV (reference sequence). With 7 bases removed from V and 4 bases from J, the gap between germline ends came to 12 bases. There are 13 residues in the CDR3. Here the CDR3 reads CASKRGRPDTQYF. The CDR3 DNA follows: TGTGCCAGCAAACGAGGGCGGCCAGATACGCAGTATTTT.

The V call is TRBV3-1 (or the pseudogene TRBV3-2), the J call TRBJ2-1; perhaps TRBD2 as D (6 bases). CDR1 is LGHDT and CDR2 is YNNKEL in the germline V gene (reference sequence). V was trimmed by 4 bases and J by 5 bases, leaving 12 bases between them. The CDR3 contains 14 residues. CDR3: CASSPLAQNNEQFF. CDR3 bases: TGTGCCAGCAGCCCCCTAGCGCAGAACAATGAGCAGTTCTTC.

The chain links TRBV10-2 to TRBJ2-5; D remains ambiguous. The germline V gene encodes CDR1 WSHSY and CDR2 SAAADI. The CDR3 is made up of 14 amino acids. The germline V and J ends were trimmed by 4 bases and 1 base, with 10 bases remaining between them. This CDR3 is CASSVRLPQETQYF. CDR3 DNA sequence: TGCGCCAGCAGTGTTAGACTCCCCCAAGAGACCCAGTACTTC.

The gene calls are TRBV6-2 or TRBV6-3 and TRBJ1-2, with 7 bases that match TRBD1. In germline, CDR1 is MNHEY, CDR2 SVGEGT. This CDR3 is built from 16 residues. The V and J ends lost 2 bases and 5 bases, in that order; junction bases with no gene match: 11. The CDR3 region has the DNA TGTGCCAGCAGTTACGACCCAGGGACAGCCAGATATGGCTACACCTTC. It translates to CASSYDPGTARYGYTF.

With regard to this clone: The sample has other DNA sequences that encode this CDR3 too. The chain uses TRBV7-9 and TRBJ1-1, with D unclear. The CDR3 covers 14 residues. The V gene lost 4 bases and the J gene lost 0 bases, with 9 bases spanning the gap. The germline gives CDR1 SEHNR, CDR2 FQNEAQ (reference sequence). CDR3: CASSSAGLNTEAFF. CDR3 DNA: TGTGCCAGCAGCTCCGCGGGATTGAACACTGAAGCTTTCTTT.

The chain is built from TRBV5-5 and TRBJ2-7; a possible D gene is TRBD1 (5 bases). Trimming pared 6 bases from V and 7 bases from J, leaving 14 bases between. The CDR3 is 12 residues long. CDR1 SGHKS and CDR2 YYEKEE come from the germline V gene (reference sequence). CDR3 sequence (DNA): TGTGCCAGCACCGCAGGGTTCCAGGAGCAGTACTTC. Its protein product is CASTAGFQEQYF.

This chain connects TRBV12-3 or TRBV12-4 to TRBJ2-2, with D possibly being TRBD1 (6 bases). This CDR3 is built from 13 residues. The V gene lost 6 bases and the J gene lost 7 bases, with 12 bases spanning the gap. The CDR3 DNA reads TGTGCCAGCAGGCTACCACAGGGCGGGGAGCTGTTTTTT. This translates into CASRLPQGGELFF.

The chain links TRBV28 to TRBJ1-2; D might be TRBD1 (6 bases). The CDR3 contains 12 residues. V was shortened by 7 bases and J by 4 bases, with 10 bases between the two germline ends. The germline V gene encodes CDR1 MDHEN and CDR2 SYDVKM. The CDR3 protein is CASTEDSYGYTF. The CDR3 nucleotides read TGTGCCAGCACTGAGGACAGCTATGGCTACACCTTC.

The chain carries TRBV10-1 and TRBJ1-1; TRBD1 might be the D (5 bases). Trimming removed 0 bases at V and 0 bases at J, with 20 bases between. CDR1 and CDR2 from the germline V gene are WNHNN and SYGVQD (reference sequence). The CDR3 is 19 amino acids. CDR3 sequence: CASSESISVSKGLNTEAFF. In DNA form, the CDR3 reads TGCGCCAGCAGTGAGTCGATTTCGGTGTCGAAGGGGTTGAACACTGAAGCTTTCTTT.

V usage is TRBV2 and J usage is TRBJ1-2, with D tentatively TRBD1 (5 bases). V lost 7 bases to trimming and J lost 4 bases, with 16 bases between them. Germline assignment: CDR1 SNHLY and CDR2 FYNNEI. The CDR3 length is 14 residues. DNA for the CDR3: TGTGCCAGCAACTTAATCCAGGGCAGCTATGGCTACACCTTC. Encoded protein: CASNLIQGSYGYTF.

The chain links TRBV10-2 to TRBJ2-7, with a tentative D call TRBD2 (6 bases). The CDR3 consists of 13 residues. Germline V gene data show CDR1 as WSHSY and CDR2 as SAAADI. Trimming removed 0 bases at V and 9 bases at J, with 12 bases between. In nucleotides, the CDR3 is TGCGCCAGCAGTGAGTCTAGTGTGGGGGGGCAGTACTTC. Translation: CASSESSVGGQYF.

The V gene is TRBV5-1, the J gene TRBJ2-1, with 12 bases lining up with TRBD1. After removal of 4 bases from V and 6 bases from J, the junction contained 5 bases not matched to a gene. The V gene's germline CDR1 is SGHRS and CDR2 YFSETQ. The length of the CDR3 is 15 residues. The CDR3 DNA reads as TGCGCCAGCAGCCGCCCGGGACAGGGGGCCAATGAGCAGTTCTTC. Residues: CASSRPGQGANEQFF.